The 9 T cell receptor beta chains in this list originate from one sample, sequenced in a study of blood T cells in healthy people across ages. Primed by a sample-barcoded 5' primer and a J-beta primer mix, a second PCR proceeded for 7 to 11 cycles. TCRdb redid the calling of the 5' RACE reads with MiXCR, one entry per CDR3 protein. There are around 940,000 distinct CDR3 sequences in the sample; roughly 51% occur only once, and around a fifth lies in the top ten. The specimen was blood. The receptor set was obtained from a woman aged 55-70 years in good health.

The V and J genes are TRBV15 and TRBJ2-1; D is ambiguous. The CDR3 contains 12 residues. Trimming took off 0 bases at V and 10 bases at J, with 7 bases between the two ends. CDR1 and CDR2 (germline): LNHNV, YYDKDF (reference sequence). CDR3 DNA: TGTGCCACCAGCAGAGATCGGGCCGAGCAGTTCTTC. As protein: CATSRDRAEQFF.

This clonotype was found many times. Compared with germline, one end of the junction differs, possibly owing to a read error. The chain combines TRBV5-1 with TRBJ2-7; the D gene is possibly TRBD2 (6 bases). CDR1 and CDR2 (germline): SGHRS, YFSETQ. The CDR3 consists of 11 residues. CDR3: CASSWGDEQYF. In DNA, the CDR3 is TGTGCCAGCAGCTGGGGGGACGAGCAGTACTTC.

The J gene is TRBJ1-2, the V gene TRBV27; TRBD1 aligns across 7 bases. Trimming took 4 bases from V and 5 from J; bases not matched to a gene: 10. This CDR3 comprises 15 residues. Germline loops: CDR1 MNHEY, CDR2 SMNVEV (reference sequence). The CDR3 DNA follows: TGTGCCAGCAGTTCCCCAGGGGGGACCTTATATGGCTACACCTTC. Translated, it gives CASSSPGGTLYGYTF.

The chain is built from TRBV29-1 and TRBJ2-3; D uncertain. The CDR3 is made up of 11 amino acids. CDR1 is SQVTM, CDR2 ANQGSEA, per germline. V was pared by 7 bases and J by 6 bases, with 11 bases between. CDR3 protein: CSGGVYDTQYF. Here the CDR3 DNA reads TGCAGCGGGGGTGTCTACGATACGCAGTATTTT.

This clonotype was counted only a few times. The gene calls are TRBV6-1 and TRBJ2-3; a weak D match, TRBD2 (6 bases). The length of the CDR3 is 16 residues. Germline CDR1 and CDR2: MNHNS and SASEGT. The V and J ends lost 7 bases and 6 bases respectively, with 23 bases between them. CDR3 nucleotide sequence: TGTGCCAGCACTTCCCGGATGGCGGGGAGCGGCGATACGCAGTATTTT. As protein: CASTSRMAGSGDTQYF.

This clonotype appeared a few times. V and J are TRBV12-3 or TRBV12-4 and TRBJ2-3; TRBD1 matches 11 bases. J was trimmed by 1 base and V by 7 bases; bases with no gene match: 10. This CDR3 spans 17 amino acids. The CDR3 reads CASTLGTGGGGTDTQYF. Here the CDR3 DNA reads TGTGCCAGCACCCTGGGGACAGGGGGTGGGGGCACAGATACGCAGTATTTT.

This chain uses TRBV10-3 with TRBJ2-1, with 8 bases that match TRBD2. The CDR3 is made up of 13 amino acids. Unmatched junction bases numbered 10, after V lost 11 bases and J lost 7 bases. CDR1 is ENHRY and CDR2 is SYGVKD in the germline V gene. The CDR3 nucleotides read TGTGCCTCACAGCGGGAGAGTATTAATGAGCAGTTCTTC. It is translated as CASQRESINEQFF.

About this clonotype itself: One junction end disagrees with the germline gene, perhaps due to a read error. The chain is built from TRBV6-2 or TRBV6-3 and TRBJ2-1, with TRBD2 matching 12 bases. The CDR3 runs to 16 residues. Germline CDR1 is MNHEY and CDR2 is SVGEGT. CDR3 in amino acids: CACSYAPSGRANEQFF. CDR3 nucleotides: TGTGCCTGCAGTTACGCTCCTAGCGGGAGGGCCAATGAGCAGTTCTTC.

This rearrangement joins TRBV4-3 to TRBJ2-7; 8 bases are shared with TRBD1. Trimming took 3 bases from V and 7 from J; bases not matched to a gene: 20. The CDR3 contains 18 residues. The germline V gene encodes CDR1 LGHNA and CDR2 YSLEER. The CDR3 reads CASSHSPLGSTGVGEQYF. CDR3 in DNA: TGCGCCAGCAGCCACTCTCCTCTTGGATCGACAGGGGTGGGAGAGCAGTACTTC.